A selection of T cell receptor beta chains follows, all from one sample in a study of blood T cell repertoires in COVID-19. Some clones are missing from TCRdb's copy, which holds only in-frame ones; the method was immunoSEQ multiplex PCR. The sample includes around 68,000 clones, roughly 81% of them seen just once. Sequencing was performed on peripheral blood. The receptors derive from a human donor in a cohort sampled during active COVID-19. CDR3s include the opening cysteine and the closing phenylalanine or tryptophan. The D gene is left open where the match is weak. Rows give clone size only sometimes, using once, few, many, or a class for an expanded clone.

j_gene | abundance | d_gene | len | v_gene | CDR3nt | CDR3aa
TRBJ2-1 | once | TRBD2 | 16 | TRBV2 | TGTGCCAGCAGGGCTAGCGGGAGGGCCGGTTCAAATGAGCAGTTCTTC | CASRASGRAGSNEQFF
TRBJ2-5 | NA | TRBD1 | 15 | TRBV4-3 | TGCGCCAGCAGCCAAGATGCGGGACAGGGAGGGACCCAGTACTTC | CASSQDAGQGGTQYF
TRBJ2-7 | NA | TRBD2 | 18 | TRBV28 | TGTGCCAGCGGGACCCAACTTTCTAGCGGGAGTGGGCGGGGGGAGCAGTACTTC | CASGTQLSSGSGRGEQYF
TRBJ2-1 | NA | NA | 15 | TRBV7-9 | TGTGCCAGCCTGCCGGGGGTAGCGGAAGACAATGAGCAGTTCTTC | CASLPGVAEDNEQFF
TRBJ2-1 | NA | TRBD2 | 16 | TRBV4-2 | TGTGCCAGCAGCCAAGCTAATGGACTAGGTCACAATGAGCAGTTCTTC | CASSQANGLGHNEQFF
TRBJ1-4 | NA | NA | 18 | TRBV14 | TGTGCCAGCAGCCAGGGGGGGATAAAACCCTTGACAAATGAAAAACTGTTTTTT | CASSQGGIKPLTNEKLFF
TRBJ2-1 | NA | NA | 13 | TRBV18 | TGTGCCAGCTCACAAGGACTGAACAATGAGCAGTTCTTC | CASSQGLNNEQFF
TRBJ1-5 | NA | NA | 16 | TRBV23-1 | TGCGCCAGCAGTCAATGTGATACTAATAGCAATCAGCCCCAGCATTTT | CASSQCDTNSNQPQHF
TRBJ2-7 | NA | TRBD1 | 15 | TRBV19 | TGTGCCAGTAGTGCCGGCCGACAGGGAGACTACGAGCAGTACTTC | CASSAGRQGDYEQYF
TRBJ2-3 | once | TRBD2 | 15 | TRBV2 | TGTGCCAGCAGTGGGCTAGCGGGATTCACAGATACGCAGTATTTT | CASSGLAGFTDTQYF
TRBJ2-1 | NA | NA | 12 | TRBV5-6 | TGTGCCAGCAGCTTGATGGGGAGTGAGCAGTTCTTC | CASSLMGSEQFF
TRBJ1-1 | NA | NA | 14 | TRBV6-6 | TGTGCCAGCAGTTACTCGAAGGGGAAATCTGAAGCTTTCTTT | CASSYSKGKSEAFF
TRBJ1-1 | NA | TRBD1 | 16 | TRBV9 | TGTGCCAGCAGCGGTCGGACAGGGGGTGTCGGCACTGAAGCTTTCTTT | CASSGRTGGVGTEAFF
TRBJ2-1 | NA | TRBD2 | 19 | TRBV9 | TGTGCCAGCAGCTCTCCCGGCCCGACTAGCAGAAGAAGATACAATGAGCAGTTCTTC | CASSSPGPTSRRRYNEQFF
TRBJ2-5 | NA | NA | 13 | TRBV6-5 | TGTGCCAGCAGCATCGACAGAGAAGAGACCCAGTACTTC | CASSIDREETQYF
TRBJ2-7 | NA | NA | 13 | TRBV3-1/TRBV3-2 | TGTGCCAGCAGCCAATCTCAGGTAGGCGAGCAGTACTTC | CASSQSQVGEQYF
TRBJ2-1 | once | TRBD2 | 17 | TRBV4-1 | TGCGCCAGCAGCCAAGATCGGCTAGCGGGAGGGAGGAATGAGCAGTTCTTC | CASSQDRLAGGRNEQFF
TRBJ1-1 | NA | TRBD1 | 15 | TRBV7-2 | TGTGCCAGCAGCCTACACCAGGGGGCGAAGACTGAAGCTTTCTTT | CASSLHQGAKTEAFF
TRBJ2-1 | NA | TRBD2 | 13 | TRBV5-1 | TGCGCCAGCAGCCAGAGCGGGAGTAATGAGCAGTTCTTC | CASSQSGSNEQFF
TRBJ2-1 | many | NA | 17 | TRBV19 | TGTGCCAGTAGTATTCGGGGGTCGGCAACTACCTACAATGAGCAGTTCTTC | CASSIRGSATTYNEQFF
TRBJ2-3 | NA | TRBD2 | 18 | TRBV13 | TGTGCCAGCAGCCAATTAGGGACTAGCGGGAGTAGCACAGATACGCAGTATTTT | CASSQLGTSGSSTDTQYF
TRBJ2-2 | NA | NA | 15 | TRBV7-2 | TGTGCCAGCAGCTTAGGGTTCGCGGGCGGCGGGGAGCTGTTTTTT | CASSLGFAGGGELFF
TRBJ2-1 | NA | TRBD2 | 14 | TRBV20-1 | TGCAGTGCTAGTAAGCGGGAGAGTTACAATGAGCAGTTCTTC | CSASKRESYNEQFF
TRBJ1-1 | NA | NA | 15 | TRBV5-1 | TGCGCCAGCAGCTTGCTCGACAGCACGAACACTGAAGCTTTCTTT | CASSLLDSTNTEAFF
TRBJ1-1 | NA | TRBD1 | 15 | TRBV5-4 | TGTGCCAGCCGACCCTTGACAGGGGGTAAGCCTGAAGCTTTCTTT | CASRPLTGGKPEAFF
TRBJ1-1 | few | NA | 15 | TRBV13 | TGTGCCAGCAGAAAAACCGGGACAAAGGACACTGAAGCTTTCTTT | CASRKTGTKDTEAFF
TRBJ2-1 | NA | NA | 14 | TRBV19 | TGTGCCAGTAGTACCCTTAGATTCTCCAATGAGCAGTTCTTC | CASSTLRFSNEQFF
TRBJ2-4 | few | TRBD1 | 14 | TRBV6-5 | TGTGCCAGTAGGGACAGGGGATCGGGAAACATTCAGTACTTC | CASRDRGSGNIQYF
TRBJ1-1 | NA | NA | 15 | TRBV5-3 | TGTGCCAGAAGCCCCGATTCGGTACGTGGAGGGGAAGCTTTCTTT | CARSPDSVRGGEAFF
TRBJ2-4 | NA | NA | 14 | TRBV6-1 | TGTGCCAGCAGTGATTCCAGGATAAAAAACATTCAGTACTTC | CASSDSRIKNIQYF
TRBJ2-7 | NA | NA | 14 | TRBV6-5 | TGTGCCAGCAGTTACCAATCAACAGGGAAAGAGCAGTACTTC | CASSYQSTGKEQYF
TRBJ2-5 | NA | NA | 15 | TRBV28 | TGTGCCAGCAGTTTAGGTACAGTGTACCAAGAGACCCAGTACTTC | CASSLGTVYQETQYF